What follows is one T cell receptor beta chain and its context. The antigen remains undetermined. All of the donors resided in Nashville, Tennessee, and each was a Caucasian adult. These data are taken from a study of shared clonotypes between healthy human individuals. Overall study results and limits: Estimated richness values were generally larger in naive subsets than in memory subsets. Clonotype sharing among donors likely depends on sequencing depth.

V gave up 5 bases and J gave up 1 base; unmatched junction bases: 4. CDR1 and CDR2 from the germline V gene are MNHNY and SVGAGI (reference sequence). This CDR3 has 14 residues. The protocol was immunoSEQ multiplex PCR, while the TCRdb copy is restricted to in-frame clones and leaves out a portion. The repertoire holds approximately 2.4 million clones, with around 95% as singletons. This TCR was recovered from a young man in good health. The chain links TRBV6-6 to TRBJ2-7; 8 positions match TRBD2. Sequenced input: naive CD4+ T cells sorted from blood. Subset indicated: CD45RA+ positively selected. The CDR3 protein is CASSNSGASYEQYF. As DNA, the CDR3 is TGTGCCAGCAGTAATAGCGGGGCGTCCTACGAGCAGTACTTC.